The entry that follows covers one T cell receptor (beta chain) sequence. This sample is part of a study of identifying expanded T cells in peripheral blood. Generated by immunoSEQ multiplex PCR, the TCRdb table keeps only in-frame clones and is missing some. The sample has 95,000 to 100,000 clones; roughly nine tenths are singletons. The CDR3 has 16 residues. CDR1 MDHEN and CDR2 SYDVKM come from the germline V gene. The junction had 10 bases not matched to a gene; V was cut back by 3 bases and J by 5 bases. The chain joins TRBV28 to TRBJ2-1, with 7 bases lining up with TRBD1. Sequencing was performed on blood. The sequence came from a person between 18 and 75 years old in good health. The chain's CDR3 is CASSLSRDRRNNEQFF. The DNA for the CDR3 is TGTGCCAGCAGTTTGTCACGGGACAGACGGAACAATGAGCAGTTCTTC.